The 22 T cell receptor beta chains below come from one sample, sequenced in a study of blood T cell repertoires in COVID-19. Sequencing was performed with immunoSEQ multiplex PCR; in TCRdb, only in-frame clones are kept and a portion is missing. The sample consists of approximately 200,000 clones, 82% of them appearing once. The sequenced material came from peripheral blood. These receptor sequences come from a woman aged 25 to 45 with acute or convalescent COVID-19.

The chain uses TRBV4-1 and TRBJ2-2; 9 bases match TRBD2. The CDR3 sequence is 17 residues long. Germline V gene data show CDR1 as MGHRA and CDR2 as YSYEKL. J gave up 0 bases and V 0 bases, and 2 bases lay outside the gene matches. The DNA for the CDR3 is TGCGCCAGCAGCCAAGATGGCGGGGGGGCGAACACCGGGGAGCTGTTTTTT. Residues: CASSQDGGGANTGELFF.

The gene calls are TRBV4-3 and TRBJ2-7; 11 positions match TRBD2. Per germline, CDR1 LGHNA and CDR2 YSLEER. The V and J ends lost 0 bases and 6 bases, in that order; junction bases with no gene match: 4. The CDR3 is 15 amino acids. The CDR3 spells CASSQDLTSGSEQYF. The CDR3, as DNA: TGCGCCAGCAGCCAAGATCTCACTAGCGGGAGCGAGCAGTACTTC.

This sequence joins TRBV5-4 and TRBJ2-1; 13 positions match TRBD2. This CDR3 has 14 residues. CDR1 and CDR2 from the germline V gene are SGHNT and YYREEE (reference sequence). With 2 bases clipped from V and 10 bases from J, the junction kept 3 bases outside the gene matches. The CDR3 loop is CASSFELAGGEQFF. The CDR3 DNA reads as TGTGCCAGCAGCTTTGAACTAGCGGGGGGGGAGCAGTTCTTC.

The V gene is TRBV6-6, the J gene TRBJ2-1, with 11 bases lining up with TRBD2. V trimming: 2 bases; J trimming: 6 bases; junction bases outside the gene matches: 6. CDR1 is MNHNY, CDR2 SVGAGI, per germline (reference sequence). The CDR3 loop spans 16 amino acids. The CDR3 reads CASSYDWTSGSNEQFF. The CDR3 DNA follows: TGTGCCAGCAGTTACGATTGGACTAGCGGGTCCAATGAGCAGTTCTTC.

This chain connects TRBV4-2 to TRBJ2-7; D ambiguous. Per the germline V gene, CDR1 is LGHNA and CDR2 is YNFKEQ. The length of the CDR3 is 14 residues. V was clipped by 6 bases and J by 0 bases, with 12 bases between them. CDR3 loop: CASRRNLNSYEQYF. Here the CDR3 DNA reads TGTGCCAGCAGGCGGAATCTTAACTCCTACGAGCAGTACTTC.

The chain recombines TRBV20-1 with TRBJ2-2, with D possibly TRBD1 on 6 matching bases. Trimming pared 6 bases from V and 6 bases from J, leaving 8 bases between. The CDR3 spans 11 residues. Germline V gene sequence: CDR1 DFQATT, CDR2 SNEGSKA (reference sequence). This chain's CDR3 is CSATGPGELFF. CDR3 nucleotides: TGCAGTGCGACAGGCCCCGGGGAGCTGTTTTTT.

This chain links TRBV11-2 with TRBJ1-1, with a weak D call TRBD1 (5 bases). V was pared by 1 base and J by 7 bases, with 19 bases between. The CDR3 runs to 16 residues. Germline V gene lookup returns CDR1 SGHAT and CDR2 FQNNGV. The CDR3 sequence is CASSLVSPRVISEAFF. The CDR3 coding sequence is TGTGCCAGCAGCTTAGTGTCCCCCAGGGTTATCAGTGAAGCTTTCTTT. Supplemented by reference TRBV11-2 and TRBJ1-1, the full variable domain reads EAGVAQSPRYKIIEKRQSVAFWCNPISGHATLYWYQQILGQGPKLLIQFQNNGVVDDSQLPKDRFSAERLKGVDSTLKIQPAKLEDSAVYLCASSLVSPRVISEAFFGQGTRLTVV.

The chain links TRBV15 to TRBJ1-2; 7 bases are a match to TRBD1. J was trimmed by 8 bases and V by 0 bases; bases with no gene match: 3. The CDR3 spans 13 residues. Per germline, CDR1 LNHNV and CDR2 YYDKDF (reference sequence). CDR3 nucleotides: TGTGCCACCAGCAGAGATGTAGGGGGCGGCTACACCTTC. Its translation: CATSRDVGGGYTF.

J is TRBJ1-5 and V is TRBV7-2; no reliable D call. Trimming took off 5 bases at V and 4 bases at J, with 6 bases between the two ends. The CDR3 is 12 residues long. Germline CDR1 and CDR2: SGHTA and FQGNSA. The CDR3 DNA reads TGTGCCAGCAGCGCCACTAATCAGCCCCAGCATTTT. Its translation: CASSATNQPQHF.

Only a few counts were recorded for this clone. The DNA of the CDR3 is TGTGCCACCAGTGCCAACACAGGGGGCGTAGATAGCTACACCTTC. Its protein product is CATSANTGGVDSYTF. The chain is built from TRBV24-1 and TRBJ1-2, with 9 bases identical to TRBD1. J lost 9 bases, V lost 5 bases, and 12 bases had no gene match. CDR3 length: 15 residues. The V gene's germline CDR1 is KGHDR and CDR2 SFDVKD.

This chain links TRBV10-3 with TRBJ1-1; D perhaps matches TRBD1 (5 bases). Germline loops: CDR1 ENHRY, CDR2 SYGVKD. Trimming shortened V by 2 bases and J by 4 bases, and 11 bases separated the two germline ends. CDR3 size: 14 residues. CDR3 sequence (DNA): TGTGCCATCAGTGAGGCCAGGAGGGGCACTGAAGCTTTCTTT. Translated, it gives CAISEARRGTEAFF.

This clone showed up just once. In DNA form, the CDR3 reads TGTGCCAGCAGCGAAATGCCCAGGGCAAGGGCCGGGGAGCTGTTTTTT. Residues: CASSEMPRARAGELFF. The chain carries TRBV7-6 and TRBJ2-2; D perhaps matches TRBD1 (5 bases). Germline V gene sequence: CDR1 SGHVS, CDR2 FNYEAQ. Trimming stripped 5 bases from V and 6 bases from J, with 19 bases between. There are 16 residues in the CDR3.

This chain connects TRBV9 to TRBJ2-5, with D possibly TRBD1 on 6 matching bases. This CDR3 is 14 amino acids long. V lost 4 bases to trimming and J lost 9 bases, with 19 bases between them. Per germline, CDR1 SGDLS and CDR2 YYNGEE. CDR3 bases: TGTGCCAGCAGCCCCACGATGGCAGGGGTGGCCCAGTACTTC. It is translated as CASSPTMAGVAQYF.

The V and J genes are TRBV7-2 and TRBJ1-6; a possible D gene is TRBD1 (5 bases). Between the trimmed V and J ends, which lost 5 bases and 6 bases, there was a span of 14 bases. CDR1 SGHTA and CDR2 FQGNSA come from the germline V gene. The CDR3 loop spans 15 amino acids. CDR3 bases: TGTGCCAGCAGCATCAGCGACAGACCTAATTCACCCCTCCACTTT. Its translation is CASSISDRPNSPLHF.

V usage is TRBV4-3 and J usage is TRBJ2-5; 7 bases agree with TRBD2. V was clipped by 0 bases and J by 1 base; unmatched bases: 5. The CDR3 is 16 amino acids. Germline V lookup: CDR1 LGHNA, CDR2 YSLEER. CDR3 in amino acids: CASSQEGRVVQETQYF. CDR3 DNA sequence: TGCGCCAGCAGCCAAGAGGGGAGGGTCGTCCAAGAGACCCAGTACTTC.

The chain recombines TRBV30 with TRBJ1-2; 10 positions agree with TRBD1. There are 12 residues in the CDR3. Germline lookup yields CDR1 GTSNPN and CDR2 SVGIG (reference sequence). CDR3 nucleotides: TGTGTATCGACAGGGGGCAGCTATGGCTACACCTTC. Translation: CVSTGGSYGYTF.

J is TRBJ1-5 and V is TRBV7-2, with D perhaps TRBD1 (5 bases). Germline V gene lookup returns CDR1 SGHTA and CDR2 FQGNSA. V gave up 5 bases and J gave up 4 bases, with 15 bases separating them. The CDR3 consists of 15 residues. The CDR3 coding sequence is TGTGCCAGCAGCCCTAGTGGGGGGTGGAATCAGCCCCAGCATTTT. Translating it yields CASSPSGGWNQPQHF.

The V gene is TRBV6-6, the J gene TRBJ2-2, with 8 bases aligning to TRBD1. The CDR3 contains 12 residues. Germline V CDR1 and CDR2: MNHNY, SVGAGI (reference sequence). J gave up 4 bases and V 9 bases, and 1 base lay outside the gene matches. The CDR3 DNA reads TGTGCCAGTGGACAGGGCACCGGGGAGCTGTTTTTT. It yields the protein CASGQGTGELFF.

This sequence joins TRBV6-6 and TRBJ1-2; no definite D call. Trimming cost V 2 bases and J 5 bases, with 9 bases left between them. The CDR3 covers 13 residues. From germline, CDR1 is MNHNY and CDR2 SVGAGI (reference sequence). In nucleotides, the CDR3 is TGTGCCAGCAGTTACGCGGGCATTTATGGCTACACCTTC. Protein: CASSYAGIYGYTF.

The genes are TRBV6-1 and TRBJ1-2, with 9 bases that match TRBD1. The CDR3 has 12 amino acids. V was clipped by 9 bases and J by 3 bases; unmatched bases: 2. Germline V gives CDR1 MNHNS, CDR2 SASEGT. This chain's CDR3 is CASRQGDYGYTF. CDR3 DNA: TGTGCCAGTCGACAGGGGGACTATGGCTACACCTTC.

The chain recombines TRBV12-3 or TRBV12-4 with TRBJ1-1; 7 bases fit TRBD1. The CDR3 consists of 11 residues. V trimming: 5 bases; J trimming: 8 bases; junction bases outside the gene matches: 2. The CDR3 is CASSKQGEAFF. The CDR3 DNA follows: TGTGCCAGCAGTAAACAGGGGGAAGCTTTCTTT.

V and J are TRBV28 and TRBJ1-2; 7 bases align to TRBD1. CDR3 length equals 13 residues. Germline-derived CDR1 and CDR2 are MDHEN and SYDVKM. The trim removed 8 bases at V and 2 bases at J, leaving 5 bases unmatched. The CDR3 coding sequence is TGTGCCAGCTTGTCGACAGGGAACTATGGCTACACCTTC. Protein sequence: CASLSTGNYGYTF.